The rows below give T cell receptor beta chains drawn from one sample of a study of CD8 T cells in ankylosing spondylitis. TCRdb ran MiXCR on the 5' RACE reads and lists one entry per CDR3 protein. The sample contains about 360,000 distinct CDR3 sequences, approximately 20% of which appear only once. Sequenced input: blood, either unsorted or a sorted T cell fraction (not recorded which). The receptors shown here come from a male donor with ankylosing spondylitis or in good health (not recorded which). CDR3s include the opening cysteine and the closing phenylalanine or tryptophan. Fields, in order: V gene, CDR3 length, clone size, J gene, D gene, CDR3 protein, CDR3 DNA. The D gene is left open where the match is weak. Not all rows give a size; the values are once, few, many and, for expanded clones, a class.

>TRBV7-3|16|NA|TRBJ2-6|TRBD2
CASSRTSGAGANVLTF
TGTGCCAGCAGCCGGACTAGCGGGGCTGGGGCCAACGTCCTGACTTTC
>TRBV5-1|15|NA|TRBJ2-3|NA
CASSSAETSTDTQYF
TGCGCCAGCAGCTCCGCTGAAACTAGCACAGATACGCAGTATTTT
>TRBV5-5|17|NA|TRBJ2-1|NA
CASSGENRVSSYNEQFF
TGTGCCAGCAGCGGGGAGAACAGGGTATCATCCTACAATGAGCAGTTCTTC
>TRBV11-2|15|few|TRBJ2-5|NA
CASSLSPGAQETQYF
TGTGCCAGCAGCTTATCGCCGGGGGCCCAAGAGACCCAGTACTTC
>TRBV15|15|NA|TRBJ2-3|NA
CATSRDGAPTDTQYF
TGTGCCACCAGCAGAGATGGGGCACCAACAGATACGCAGTATTTT
>TRBV2|15|NA|TRBJ2-2|NA
CASSDRAGKTGELFF
TGTGCCAGCAGTGATCGGGCAGGGAAAACCGGGGAGCTGTTTTTT
>TRBV7-3|15|few|TRBJ2-7|NA
CASSRRLKNSYEQYF
TGTGCCAGCAGCCGCCGACTGAAAAACTCTTACGAGCAGTACTTC
>TRBV3-1|17|few|TRBJ2-2|NA
CASSLAQLPRGTGELFF
TGTGCCAGCAGCCTAGCCCAGCTCCCAAGGGGCACCGGGGAGCTGTTTTTT
>TRBV12-3/TRBV12-4|10|NA|TRBJ2-3|NA
CASNGDTQYF
TGTGCCAGCAATGGGGATACGCAGTATTTT
>TRBV28|21|many|TRBJ2-1|NA
CASSFRGLQSLSHISYNEQFF
TGTGCCAGCAGTTTTAGGGGCCTGCAATCTCTCAGCCATATCTCCTACAATGAGCAGTTCTTC
>TRBV12-3/TRBV12-4|13|NA|TRBJ2-7|NA
CASSTAEHYEQYF
TGTGCCAGCAGCACCGCGGAACACTACGAGCAGTACTTC
>TRBV6-5|14|few|TRBJ2-1|NA
CASSYSIRYNEQFF
TGTGCCAGCAGTTACTCGATAAGGTACAATGAGCAGTTCTTC
>TRBV6-1|15|few|TRBJ2-7|TRBD2
CASSRWASGGYEQYF
TGTGCCAGCAGCCGCTGGGCTAGCGGGGGTTACGAGCAGTACTTC
>TRBV12-3/TRBV12-4|20|NA|TRBJ2-1|TRBD2
CASSLVLAEVPTTSYNEQFF
TGTGCCAGCAGTTTAGTGCTAGCGGAGGTTCCAACCACATCCTACAATGAGCAGTTCTTC
>TRBV2|15|few|TRBJ2-7|NA
CASRYRVGPSYEQYF
TGTGCCAGCAGGTACAGGGTGGGGCCCTCCTACGAGCAGTACTTC
>TRBV23-1|15|NA|TRBJ2-1|NA
CASSQAGTYYNEQFF
TGCGCCAGCAGTCAAGCCGGGACTTACTACAATGAGCAGTTCTTC
>TRBV29-1|10|NA|TRBJ1-1|NA
CSDGQAEAFF
TGCAGCGACGGACAAGCTGAAGCTTTCTTT
>TRBV5-5|15|few|TRBJ2-5|NA
CASSLSDHWEETQYF
TGTGCCAGCAGCTTGAGTGATCATTGGGAAGAGACCCAGTACTTC
>TRBV29-1|12|few|TRBJ2-7|NA
CSVTERGHEQYF
TGCAGCGTTACGGAACGAGGACACGAGCAGTACTTC
>TRBV20-1|16|NA|TRBJ2-7|TRBD2
CSARDQASGGFYEQYF
TGCAGTGCTAGAGATCAGGCTAGCGGGGGGTTCTACGAGCAGTACTTC
>TRBV5-8|14|few|TRBJ2-2|NA
CASSLPVGTGELFF
TGTGCCAGCAGCCTCCCGGTAGGGACCGGGGAGCTGTTTTTT
>TRBV12-3/TRBV12-4|13|few|TRBJ2-1|NA
CASSLVYPNEQFF
TGTGCCAGCAGTTTAGTTTATCCCAATGAGCAGTTCTTC
>TRBV7-8|15|few|TRBJ2-3|NA
CASSWSPFSTDTQYF
TGTGCCAGCAGCTGGTCCCCATTTAGCACAGATACGCAGTATTTT
>TRBV12-3/TRBV12-4|13|few|TRBJ2-1|NA
CASSPGLGNEQFF
TGTGCCAGCAGTCCCGGGCTAGGAAATGAGCAGTTCTTC
>TRBV29-1|15|few|TRBJ2-7|NA
CSVESTGDAHYEQYF
TGCAGCGTTGAATCTACGGGGGACGCGCACTACGAGCAGTACTTC
>TRBV12-3/TRBV12-4|13|NA|TRBJ2-1|NA
CASTHLIRAEQFF
TGTGCCAGCACCCATCTAATACGTGCTGAGCAGTTCTTC
>TRBV20-1|12|NA|TRBJ2-7|NA
CSASTNSYEQYF
TGCAGTGCTAGCACCAACTCCTACGAGCAGTACTTC
>TRBV5-3|13|NA|TRBJ2-7|NA
CAMGPRLLNEQYF
TGTGCCATGGGCCCCAGGCTCCTCAACGAGCAGTACTTC
>TRBV15|14|NA|TRBJ2-1|NA
CATSTVSGPFDQFF
TGTGCCACCAGCACCGTTTCGGGCCCCTTCGATCAGTTCTTC
>TRBV11-1|14|NA|TRBJ2-7|TRBD2
CASSFVGGEGEQYF
TGTGCCAGCAGCTTCGTAGGAGGGGAGGGAGAGCAGTACTTC
>TRBV12-3/TRBV12-4|17|many|TRBJ2-2|NA
CASTELQRLSNTGELFF
TGTGCCAGCACCGAATTACAGAGATTGTCGAACACCGGGGAGCTGTTTTTT
>TRBV5-5|15|NA|TRBJ2-7|TRBD1
CASSFMRQGTYEQYF
TGTGCCAGCAGCTTCATGCGACAGGGAACCTACGAGCAGTACTTC
>TRBV12-3/TRBV12-4|14|NA|TRBJ1-2|NA
CASSSDTGSYGYTF
TGTGCCAGCAGCTCGGATACAGGTTCCTATGGCTACACCTTC
>TRBV12-3/TRBV12-4|16|few|TRBJ2-3|TRBD2
CASPPGGLAGTDTQYF
TGTGCCAGCCCCCCGGGCGGACTAGCGGGCACAGATACGCAGTATTTT
>TRBV20-1|18|few|TRBJ2-3|TRBD2
CSARDLVLLAGVADTQYF
TGCAGTGCTAGAGATCTGGTCTTACTAGCGGGGGTAGCAGATACGCAGTATTTT
>TRBV12-3/TRBV12-4|14|NA|TRBJ2-7|NA
CASSPSDSSYEQYF
TGTGCCAGCAGTCCCTCGGACAGTAGCTACGAGCAGTACTTC
>TRBV7-9|14|few|TRBJ1-1|NA
CASSNLNMNTEAFF
TGTGCCAGCAGCAACCTCAACATGAACACTGAAGCTTTCTTT
>TRBV10-3|12|few|TRBJ1-2|NA
CAISEDGLGYTF
TGTGCCATCAGTGAAGACGGGCTCGGCTACACCTTC
>TRBV4-1|17|few|TRBJ2-3|NA
CASSPGGAGGGPDTQYF
TGCGCCAGCAGCCCCGGGGGGGCAGGGGGAGGCCCAGATACGCAGTATTTT
>TRBV28|13|NA|TRBJ2-5|NA
CASSFEDRETQYF
TGTGCCAGCAGTTTCGAGGATAGAGAGACCCAGTACTTC
>TRBV6-5|15|many|TRBJ1-5|TRBD1
CASSLGTGGNQPQHF
TGTGCCAGCAGTTTAGGGACAGGGGGCAATCAGCCCCAGCATTTT
>TRBV12-3/TRBV12-4|13|few|TRBJ2-5|NA
CASSVATRETQYF
TGTGCCAGCAGTGTTGCCACCCGGGAGACCCAGTACTTC
>TRBV12-3/TRBV12-4|14|few|TRBJ2-5|NA
CASSLSDGLETQYF
TGTGCCAGCAGTTTATCGGATGGGTTGGAGACCCAGTACTTC
>TRBV4-1|16|few|TRBJ1-6|TRBD1
CASRPPTGTENSPLHF
TGCGCCAGCAGACCCCCCACCGGGACAGAAAATTCACCCCTCCACTTT
>TRBV30|13|NA|TRBJ1-1|NA
CAWSQMGGTEAFF
TGTGCCTGGAGTCAAATGGGTGGCACTGAAGCTTTCTTT